This T cell receptor beta chain came from a study of OX40 agonist ivuxolimab in advanced cancers. Findings of the study overall: On average, a greater number of expanded clones characterised CD8+ T cells relative to CD4+.

The germline V gene has CDR1 KGHSY and CDR2 FQNENV. V was clipped by 4 bases and J by 0 bases, with 13 bases between them. The CDR3 extends over 16 amino acids. This clone was detected a few times. Its antigen remains unknown. Clones were sequenced by immunoSEQ multiplex PCR, and TCRdb holds only the in-frame ones, with some missing. The sample has some 52,000 clones; roughly 83% are singletons. This receptor was obtained from an adult with an advanced solid tumor such as melanoma, head and neck, liver or kidney cancer. This chain joins TRBV16 and TRBJ1-5; no definite D call. Sequencing was performed on CD4+ or CD8+ T cells sorted from blood, taken in a trial of the OX40 agonist ivuxolimab. The chain's CDR3 is CASSRNEAGSNQPQHF. The CDR3 nucleotides read TGTGCCAGCAGCCGGAATGAGGCTGGTAGCAATCAGCCCCAGCATTTT. Looking up the rest from reference TRBV16 and TRBJ1-5 gives the full variable domain: GEEVAQTPKHLVRGEGQKAKLYCAPIKGHSYVFWYQQVLKNEFKFLISFQNENVFDETGMPKERFSAKCLPNSPCSLEIQATKLEDSAVYFCASSRNEAGSNQPQHFGDGTRLSIL.